Sequencing of this TCR beta chain was carried out in a study of naive and memory T cell subsets. The beta constant-region primer was an equimolar mix of two oligonucleotides covering TRBC1 and TRBC2. TCRdb re-called the UMI-ligation and nested PCR reads through MiXCR, storing one row per CDR3 protein. The sample carries some 85,000 distinct CDR3 sequences, under 15% recorded once. Trimming removed 8 bases from V and 4 bases from J, with 15 bases in between. This CDR3 contains 14 residues. From germline, CDR1 is GTSNPN and CDR2 SVGIG (reference sequence). This clonotype showed up many times. The V call is TRBV30, the J call TRBJ2-6; D gene uncertain. Sequencing was carried out using central memory CD4+ T cells from blood. This sequence was found in a human donor in good health. The CDR3 loop is CATSVGWGANVLTF. Written as DNA, the CDR3 is TGTGCCACTTCGGTAGGGTGGGGGGCCAACGTCCTGACTTTC.